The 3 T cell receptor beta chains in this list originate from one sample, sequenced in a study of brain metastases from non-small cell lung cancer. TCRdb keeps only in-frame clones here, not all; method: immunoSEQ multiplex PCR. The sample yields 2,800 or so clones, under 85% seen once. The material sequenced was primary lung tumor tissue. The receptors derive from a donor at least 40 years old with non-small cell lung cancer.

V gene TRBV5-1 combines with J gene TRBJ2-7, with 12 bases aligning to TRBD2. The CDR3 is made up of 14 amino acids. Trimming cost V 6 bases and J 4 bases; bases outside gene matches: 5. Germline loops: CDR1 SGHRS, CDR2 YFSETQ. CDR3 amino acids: CASTAGTSGYEQYF. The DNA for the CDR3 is TGCGCCAGCACCGCAGGGACTAGCGGGTACGAGCAGTACTTC.

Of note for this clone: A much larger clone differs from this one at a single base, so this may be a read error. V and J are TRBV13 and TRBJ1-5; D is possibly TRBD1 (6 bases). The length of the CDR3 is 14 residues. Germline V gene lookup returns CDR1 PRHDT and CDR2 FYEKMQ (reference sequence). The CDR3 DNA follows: TGTACCAGCAGTTTCCAGGGGCTCAATCAGCCCCAGCATTTT. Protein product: CTSSFQGLNQPQHF. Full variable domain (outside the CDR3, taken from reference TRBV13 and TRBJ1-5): AAGVIQSPRHLIKEKRETATLKCYPIPRHDTVYWYQQGPGQDPQFLISFYEKMQSDKGSIPDRFSAQQFSDYHSELNMSSLELGDSALYFCTSSFQGLNQPQHFGDGTRLSIL.

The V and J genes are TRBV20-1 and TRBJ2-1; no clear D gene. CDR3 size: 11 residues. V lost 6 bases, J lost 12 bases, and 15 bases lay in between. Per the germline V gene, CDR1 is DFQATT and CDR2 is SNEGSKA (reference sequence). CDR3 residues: CSAGIGPSQFF. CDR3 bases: TGCAGTGCGGGAATAGGGCCTTCGCAGTTCTTC.